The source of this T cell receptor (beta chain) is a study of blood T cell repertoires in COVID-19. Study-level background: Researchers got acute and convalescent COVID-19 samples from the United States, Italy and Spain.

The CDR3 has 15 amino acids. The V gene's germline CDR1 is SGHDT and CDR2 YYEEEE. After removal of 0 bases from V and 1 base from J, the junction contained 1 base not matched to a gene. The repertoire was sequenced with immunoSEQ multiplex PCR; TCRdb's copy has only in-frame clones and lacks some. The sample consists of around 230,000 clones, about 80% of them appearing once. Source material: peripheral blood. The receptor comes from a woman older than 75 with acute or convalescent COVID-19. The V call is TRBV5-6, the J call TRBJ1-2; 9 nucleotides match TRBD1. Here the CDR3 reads CASSLDRGLNYGYTF. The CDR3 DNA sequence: TGTGCCAGCAGCTTGGACAGGGGGCTTAACTATGGCTACACCTTC.